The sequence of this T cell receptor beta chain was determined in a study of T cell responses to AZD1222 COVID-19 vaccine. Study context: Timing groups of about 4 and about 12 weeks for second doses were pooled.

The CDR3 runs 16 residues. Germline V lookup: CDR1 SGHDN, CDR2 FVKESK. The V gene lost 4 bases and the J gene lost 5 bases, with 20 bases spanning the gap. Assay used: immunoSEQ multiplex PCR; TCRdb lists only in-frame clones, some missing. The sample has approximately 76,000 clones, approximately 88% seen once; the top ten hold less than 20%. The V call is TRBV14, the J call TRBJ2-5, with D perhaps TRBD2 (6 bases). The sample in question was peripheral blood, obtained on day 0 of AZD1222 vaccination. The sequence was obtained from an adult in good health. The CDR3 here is CASSLMTGLATETQYF. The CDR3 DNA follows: TGTGCCAGCAGCCTTATGACGGGACTCGCGACGGAGACCCAGTACTTC. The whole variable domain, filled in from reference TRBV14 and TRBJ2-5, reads EAGVTQFPSHSVIEKGQTVTLRCDPISGHDNLYWYRRVMGKEIKFLLHFVKESKQDESGMPNNRFLAERTGGTYSTLKVQPAELEDSGVYFCASSLMTGLATETQYFGPGTRLLVL.